This is a list of T cell receptor beta chains from one sample in a study of blood T cell repertoires in COVID-19. The method was immunoSEQ multiplex PCR; TCRdb's version includes in-frame clones alone and lacks a portion of them. The table lists roughly 60,000 clones, about nine tenths of them singletons. The sequencing sample was made of peripheral blood. All receptors derive from a human donor with acute or convalescent COVID-19. The donor label of this sample is uncertain. Both conserved end residues are trimmed from each CDR3. Fields, in order: V gene, J gene, CDR3 protein.

V: TRBV19
J: TRBJ2-3
CDR3: ASRQGGTDTQY

V: TRBV24-1
J: TRBJ1-6
CDR3: ATSLDYNSPLH

V: TRBV30
J: TRBJ1-5
CDR3: AWSGTGGRQPQH

V: TRBV5-6
J: TRBJ1-6
CDR3: ASSLRGGSSYNSPLH

V: TRBV7-3
J: TRBJ1-5
CDR3: ASREGGARTGPGNQPQH

V: TRBV28
J: TRBJ1-4
CDR3: ASRSTTPTGEKLF

V: TRBV11-2
J: TRBJ2-3
CDR3: ASSFWTSGGAVDTQY

V: TRBV23-1
J: TRBJ1-5
CDR3: ASSQKSTGPDQPQH

V: TRBV5-4
J: TRBJ1-1
CDR3: ASSLQTANTEAF

V: TRBV18
J: TRBJ1-1
CDR3: ASSPRTGQNTEAF

V: TRBV10-2
J: TRBJ1-1
CDR3: ASSKLQGAGTEAF

V: TRBV18
J: TRBJ2-2
CDR3: ASSPEGDRGTGELF

V: TRBV19
J: TRBJ2-2
CDR3: ASRTRTNTGELF

V: TRBV4-2
J: TRBJ1-4
CDR3: ASSRTTGPTNEKLF

V: TRBV6-1
J: TRBJ2-1
CDR3: ASSQAGGKGEQF

V: TRBV25-1
J: TRBJ2-1
CDR3: ASSDLAGNYNEQF

V: TRBV3-1/TRBV3-2
J: TRBJ1-3
CDR3: ASSQVPGQGYSGNTIY

V: TRBV19
J: TRBJ1-5
CDR3: ASSPRRQGKQPQH

V: TRBV7-3
J: TRBJ2-3
CDR3: ASSLRAASTDTQY

V: TRBV27
J: TRBJ2-2
CDR3: ASRPSGDPGELF

V: TRBV5-8
J: TRBJ1-2
CDR3: ASSLRQGFNYGYT

V: TRBV19
J: TRBJ1-6
CDR3: ASSIGGSAYNSPLH

V: TRBV7-9
J: TRBJ2-5
CDR3: ASSPPPIPETQY

V: TRBV5-6
J: TRBJ2-1
CDR3: ASSLAGTHEQF

V: TRBV3-1/TRBV3-2
J: TRBJ2-7
CDR3: ASSPQSSGRIYEQY

V: TRBV18
J: TRBJ2-5
CDR3: ASSPSGETQY

V: TRBV29-1
J: TRBJ2-5
CDR3: SAAVQETQY

V: TRBV9
J: TRBJ2-7
CDR3: ASSVSGTPSYEQY

V: TRBV5-1
J: TRBJ2-3
CDR3: ASSPGQGDADTQY

V: TRBV6-5
J: TRBJ1-6
CDR3: ASSRAEVSPLH

V: TRBV29-1
J: TRBJ2-7
CDR3: SVNLNYEQY

V: TRBV28
J: TRBJ2-3
CDR3: ASTETRLSTDTQY

V: TRBV3-1/TRBV3-2
J: TRBJ2-3
CDR3: ASSQDEKRGTDTQY

V: TRBV28
J: TRBJ2-1
CDR3: ASSLGAGGHSYNEQF

V: TRBV27
J: TRBJ1-3
CDR3: ASSPGSGTGGLGNTIY

V: TRBV4-2
J: TRBJ2-1
CDR3: ASSYRRGGRTYNEQF

V: TRBV3-1/TRBV3-2
J: TRBJ1-2
CDR3: ASSQDGGTDSLYGYT

V: TRBV5-1
J: TRBJ1-1
CDR3: ASSLQGAGTEAF

V: TRBV5-1
J: TRBJ1-3
CDR3: ASTPSTSSGNTIY

V: TRBV18
J: TRBJ2-7
CDR3: ASSRTSGGNYEQY

V: TRBV18
J: TRBJ2-4
CDR3: ASSPGQGLAKNIQY

V: TRBV7-2
J: TRBJ1-2
CDR3: ASSTTGGLGYT

V: TRBV6-5
J: TRBJ2-1
CDR3: ASKLRDSSYNEQF

V: TRBV6-5
J: TRBJ1-3
CDR3: ATGDREVSGNTIY

V: TRBV6-5
J: TRBJ2-7
CDR3: ASSPGQGPTYEQY

V: TRBV12-3/TRBV12-4
J: TRBJ2-2
CDR3: ASRELGAGELF

V: TRBV19
J: TRBJ1-2
CDR3: ASSMTGANYGYT

V: TRBV5-1
J: TRBJ2-5
CDR3: ASKALDLQTQY

V: TRBV10-3
J: TRBJ2-3
CDR3: AIRSTIGTDTQY

V: TRBV9
J: TRBJ1-6
CDR3: ASSSQGLSYNSPLH

V: TRBV9
J: TRBJ2-7
CDR3: ASSVEGATEQY

V: TRBV10-3
J: TRBJ2-5
CDR3: AISPEDRVETQY

V: TRBV28
J: TRBJ1-3
CDR3: ASTSPPGSLSAGNTIY

V: TRBV18
J: TRBJ2-1
CDR3: ASSRGTSVNEQF

V: TRBV7-2
J: TRBJ1-2
CDR3: ASSLGQGDNGYT

V: TRBV11-2
J: TRBJ2-2
CDR3: ASSLGGGARELF

V: TRBV9
J: TRBJ2-5
CDR3: ASSFGTGGGEQETQY

V: TRBV2
J: TRBJ1-2
CDR3: ASRTDSLLNYGYT

V: TRBV5-4
J: TRBJ2-1
CDR3: ASSPRTSGTYNEQF

V: TRBV6-5
J: TRBJ2-2
CDR3: ASRRETGELF